The rows below give T cell receptor beta chains drawn from one sample of a study of blood T cell repertoires in COVID-19. Profiling relied on immunoSEQ multiplex PCR, and the TCRdb table lists in-frame clones only, not all of them. The data show about 150,000 clones, 75% to 80% seen once. The material sequenced was peripheral blood. The receptors stem from a woman of 80 years or more with acute or convalescent COVID-19. Both conserved end residues are part of each CDR3. The D gene is left open where the match is weak. Clone size is not always given. Where it is, it says once, few, many or a class for expanded clones.

j_gene: TRBJ2-7
d_gene: TRBD1
v_gene: TRBV29-1
abundance: -
CDR3aa: CSVQGQGSKVQYF
CDR3nt: TGCAGCGTCCAGGGACAGGGTTCGAAGGTGCAGTACTTC

j_gene: TRBJ2-7
d_gene: -
v_gene: TRBV5-6
abundance: -
CDR3aa: CASSKSGTQGVYEQYF
CDR3nt: TGTGCCAGCAGCAAGTCCGGGACTCAGGGGGTATACGAGCAGTACTTC

j_gene: TRBJ2-6
d_gene: TRBD1
v_gene: TRBV28
abundance: -
CDR3aa: CASSRGRGGANVLTF
CDR3nt: TGTGCCAGCAGCAGGGGGCGCGGTGGGGCCAACGTCCTGACTTTC

j_gene: TRBJ2-5
d_gene: -
v_gene: TRBV2
abundance: -
CDR3aa: CASKSSAEETQYF
CDR3nt: TGTGCCAGCAAGTCGTCAGCGGAAGAGACCCAGTACTTC

j_gene: TRBJ1-4
d_gene: -
v_gene: TRBV2
abundance: few
CDR3aa: CASSPDSHDEKLFF
CDR3nt: TGTGCCAGCAGTCCGGACAGTCATGATGAAAAACTGTTTTTT

j_gene: TRBJ1-5
d_gene: TRBD1
v_gene: TRBV30
abundance: -
CDR3aa: CAWNTQGVGNQPQHF
CDR3nt: TGTGCCTGGAATACACAGGGGGTTGGCAATCAGCCCCAGCATTTT

j_gene: TRBJ2-1
d_gene: TRBD2
v_gene: TRBV6-5
abundance: -
CDR3aa: CASRLAGGRYEQFF
CDR3nt: TGTGCCAGTCGACTAGCGGGGGGGAGGTATGAGCAGTTCTTC

j_gene: TRBJ2-6
d_gene: -
v_gene: TRBV5-4
abundance: few
CDR3aa: CASSLYAGTGANVLTF
CDR3nt: TGTGCCAGCAGCTTGTACGCGGGAACTGGGGCCAACGTCCTGACTTTC

j_gene: TRBJ1-1
d_gene: -
v_gene: TRBV30
abundance: -
CDR3aa: CAWSRLANTEAFF
CDR3nt: TGTGCCTGGAGTAGACTTGCGAACACTGAAGCTTTCTTT

j_gene: TRBJ1-6
d_gene: -
v_gene: TRBV18
abundance: -
CDR3aa: CASSPVGPIHRSPLHF
CDR3nt: TGTGCCAGCTCACCAGTGGGGCCGATCCATCGATCACCCCTCCACTTT

j_gene: TRBJ2-1
d_gene: TRBD1
v_gene: TRBV5-1
abundance: once
CDR3aa: CASSPGQGAHEQFF
CDR3nt: TGCGCCAGCAGCCCCGGACAGGGGGCCCATGAGCAGTTCTTC

j_gene: TRBJ1-3
d_gene: TRBD1
v_gene: TRBV28
abundance: -
CDR3aa: CASSLGTVGNTIYF
CDR3nt: TGTGCCAGCAGTCTCGGGACAGTAGGAAACACCATATATTTT

j_gene: TRBJ1-2
d_gene: -
v_gene: TRBV5-1
abundance: -
CDR3aa: CASSLGQLYGYTF
CDR3nt: TGCGCCAGCAGCTTGGGACAGCTCTATGGCTACACCTTC

j_gene: TRBJ1-1
d_gene: TRBD1
v_gene: TRBV2
abundance: -
CDR3aa: CASTLLGTGATEAFF
CDR3nt: TGTGCCAGCACCCTTCTAGGGACAGGGGCCACTGAAGCTTTCTTT

j_gene: TRBJ2-3
d_gene: -
v_gene: TRBV13
abundance: -
CDR3aa: CASAQGADTQYF
CDR3nt: TGTGCCAGCGCACAGGGAGCAGATACGCAGTATTTT

j_gene: TRBJ2-7
d_gene: -
v_gene: TRBV6-5
abundance: -
CDR3aa: CASRSLAESYEQYF
CDR3nt: TGTGCCAGCAGGTCCTTAGCGGAATCCTACGAGCAGTACTTC

j_gene: TRBJ2-6
d_gene: -
v_gene: TRBV30
abundance: -
CDR3aa: CAWSVGGGAGANVLTF
CDR3nt: TGTGCCTGGAGTGTAGGAGGAGGGGCTGGGGCCAACGTCCTGACTTTC

j_gene: TRBJ1-3
d_gene: TRBD1
v_gene: TRBV7-8
abundance: -
CDR3aa: CASSPLRGQGTIGNTIYF
CDR3nt: TGTGCCAGCAGCCCCCTGAGAGGACAGGGAACGATTGGAAACACCATATATTTT

j_gene: TRBJ1-5
d_gene: TRBD1
v_gene: TRBV30
abundance: -
CDR3aa: CAWSVGGGQYQPQHF
CDR3nt: TGTGCCTGGAGTGTCGGAGGGGGCCAATATCAGCCCCAGCATTTT

j_gene: TRBJ2-2
d_gene: TRBD1
v_gene: TRBV7-9
abundance: -
CDR3aa: CASSPVPIRTGGTGELFF
CDR3nt: TGTGCCAGCAGCCCAGTTCCCATTAGGACAGGGGGCACCGGGGAGCTGTTTTTT

j_gene: TRBJ1-4
d_gene: TRBD1
v_gene: TRBV3-1/TRBV3-2
abundance: -
CDR3aa: CASSQSRTGGEKLFF
CDR3nt: TGTGCCAGCAGCCAATCCCGGACAGGGGGTGAAAAACTGTTTTTT

j_gene: TRBJ1-6
d_gene: -
v_gene: TRBV6-2/TRBV6-3
abundance: few
CDR3aa: CASSSRLNSPLHF
CDR3nt: TGTGCCAGCAGTTCCAGACTTAATTCACCCCTCCACTTT

j_gene: TRBJ2-1
d_gene: TRBD2
v_gene: TRBV7-9
abundance: -
CDR3aa: CASSAQLAGGNEQFF
CDR3nt: TGTGCCAGCAGCGCCCAACTAGCGGGAGGGAATGAGCAGTTCTTC

j_gene: TRBJ1-1
d_gene: -
v_gene: TRBV7-9
abundance: -
CDR3aa: CASSLAEMNTEAFF
CDR3nt: TGTGCCAGCAGCTTAGCGGAGATGAACACTGAAGCTTTCTTT

j_gene: TRBJ1-2
d_gene: -
v_gene: TRBV5-6
abundance: -
CDR3aa: CASSLTGGAAGYTF
CDR3nt: TGTGCCAGCAGCTTGACAGGAGGGGCGGCTGGCTACACCTTC

j_gene: TRBJ1-6
d_gene: -
v_gene: TRBV28
abundance: -
CDR3aa: CASRQGSSPLHF
CDR3nt: TGTGCCAGCAGGCAGGGCAGTTCACCCCTCCACTTT

j_gene: TRBJ2-1
d_gene: TRBD2
v_gene: TRBV9
abundance: few
CDR3aa: CASSVWAGGGNEQFF
CDR3nt: TGTGCCAGCAGCGTATGGGCGGGAGGAGGTAATGAGCAGTTCTTC

j_gene: TRBJ1-5
d_gene: -
v_gene: TRBV2
abundance: few
CDR3aa: CASTRGQQGKPQHF
CDR3nt: TGTGCCAGCACGCGAGGACAGCAGGGGAAGCCCCAGCATTTT

j_gene: TRBJ2-2
d_gene: TRBD1
v_gene: TRBV5-1
abundance: -
CDR3aa: CASSVDRGTGELFF
CDR3nt: TGCGCCAGCAGCGTGGACAGGGGGACCGGGGAGCTGTTTTTT

j_gene: TRBJ1-5
d_gene: -
v_gene: TRBV7-2
abundance: -
CDR3aa: CASSLGPRSNQPQHF
CDR3nt: TGTGCCAGCAGCTTAGGACCGAGGAGCAATCAGCCCCAGCATTTT

j_gene: TRBJ2-1
d_gene: TRBD2
v_gene: TRBV11-3
abundance: once
CDR3aa: CASSYSGGAYNEQFF
CDR3nt: TGTGCCAGCAGTTATAGCGGGGGGGCCTACAATGAGCAGTTCTTC

j_gene: TRBJ1-2
d_gene: TRBD1
v_gene: TRBV9
abundance: few
CDR3aa: CASSGTGTGGAKNYGYTF
CDR3nt: TGTGCCAGCAGCGGGACCGGGACAGGGGGCGCGAAGAACTATGGCTACACCTTC

j_gene: TRBJ1-2
d_gene: -
v_gene: TRBV6-6
abundance: -
CDR3aa: CASSYDRFGGYTF
CDR3nt: TGTGCCAGCAGTTACGACAGGTTTGGAGGCTACACCTTC

j_gene: TRBJ1-2
d_gene: TRBD1
v_gene: TRBV19
abundance: -
CDR3aa: CASSPGGQGTNYGYTF
CDR3nt: TGTGCCAGTAGTCCAGGCGGACAGGGAACTAACTATGGCTACACCTTC

j_gene: TRBJ1-2
d_gene: TRBD1
v_gene: TRBV6-5
abundance: -
CDR3aa: CAIRGQGGRNGYTF
CDR3nt: TGTGCCATCCGCGGACAGGGAGGAAGGAATGGCTACACCTTC

j_gene: TRBJ1-2
d_gene: TRBD1
v_gene: TRBV6-5
abundance: -
CDR3aa: CASRDGQGASGYTF
CDR3nt: TGTGCCAGCAGGGACGGACAGGGGGCGTCTGGCTACACCTTC

j_gene: TRBJ1-1
d_gene: -
v_gene: TRBV6-5
abundance: -
CDR3aa: CASRVQANTEAFF
CDR3nt: TGTGCCAGCAGGGTACAGGCGAACACTGAAGCTTTCTTT

j_gene: TRBJ1-5
d_gene: TRBD1
v_gene: TRBV5-1
abundance: -
CDR3aa: CASSPGQYSNQPQHF
CDR3nt: TGCGCCAGCAGCCCGGGACAGTATAGCAATCAGCCCCAGCATTTT

j_gene: TRBJ1-2
d_gene: TRBD1
v_gene: TRBV29-1
abundance: -
CDR3aa: CSVELQGAGYGYTF
CDR3nt: TGCAGCGTTGAGTTGCAGGGGGCTGGCTATGGCTACACCTTC

j_gene: TRBJ1-4
d_gene: -
v_gene: TRBV4-1
abundance: few
CDR3aa: CASSRATPNEKLFF
CDR3nt: TGCGCCAGCAGCCGGGCCACCCCTAATGAAAAACTGTTTTTT

j_gene: TRBJ1-1
d_gene: -
v_gene: TRBV3-1/TRBV3-2
abundance: -
CDR3aa: CASSQGLSEAFF
CDR3nt: TGTGCCAGCAGCCAGGGACTCTCTGAAGCTTTCTTT

j_gene: TRBJ1-5
d_gene: -
v_gene: TRBV7-9
abundance: few
CDR3aa: CASSLNAGGNQPQHF
CDR3nt: TGTGCCAGCAGCTTAAATGCGGGAGGCAATCAGCCCCAGCATTTT

j_gene: TRBJ2-7
d_gene: TRBD1
v_gene: TRBV5-1
abundance: many
CDR3aa: CASSPRTGSSYEQYF
CDR3nt: TGCGCCAGCAGCCCTCGGACAGGTAGCTCCTACGAGCAGTACTTC

j_gene: TRBJ2-7
d_gene: -
v_gene: TRBV19
abundance: -
CDR3aa: CASSSSRGGRPAEQYF
CDR3nt: TGTGCCAGTAGTAGTTCTAGGGGAGGCAGGCCCGCCGAGCAGTACTTC

j_gene: TRBJ1-2
d_gene: TRBD1
v_gene: TRBV2
abundance: -
CDR3aa: CASSPDRVTNYGYTF
CDR3nt: TGTGCCAGCAGTCCGGACAGGGTTACTAACTATGGCTACACCTTC

j_gene: TRBJ2-7
d_gene: TRBD2
v_gene: TRBV5-1
abundance: -
CDR3aa: CASSFLPSGSSYEQYF
CDR3nt: TGCGCCAGCAGCTTCCTCCCTAGCGGGAGTTCCTACGAGCAGTACTTC

j_gene: TRBJ2-4
d_gene: -
v_gene: TRBV7-2
abundance: -
CDR3aa: CASSLVVAGNIQYF
CDR3nt: TGTGCCAGCAGCTTAGTGGTTGCAGGAAACATTCAGTACTTC

j_gene: TRBJ1-5
d_gene: -
v_gene: TRBV28
abundance: -
CDR3aa: CASSLQGGSNQPQHF
CDR3nt: TGTGCCAGCAGTTTACAGGGTGGTAGCAATCAGCCCCAGCATTTT